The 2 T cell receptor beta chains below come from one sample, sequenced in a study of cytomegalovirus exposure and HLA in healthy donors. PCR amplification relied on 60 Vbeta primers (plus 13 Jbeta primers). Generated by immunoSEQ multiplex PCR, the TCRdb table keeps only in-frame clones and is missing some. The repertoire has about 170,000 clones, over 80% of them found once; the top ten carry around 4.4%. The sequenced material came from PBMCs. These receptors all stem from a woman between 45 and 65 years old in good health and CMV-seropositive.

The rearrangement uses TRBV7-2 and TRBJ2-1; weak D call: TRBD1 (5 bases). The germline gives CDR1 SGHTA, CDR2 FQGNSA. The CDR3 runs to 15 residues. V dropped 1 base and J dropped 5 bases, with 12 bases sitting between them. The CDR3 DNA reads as TGTGCCAGCAGCTTAGAGTTATCAGGGAACAATGAGCAGTTCTTC. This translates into CASSLELSGNNEQFF.

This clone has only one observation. In DNA, the CDR3 is TGCGCCAGCAGCCAAGTGACAGGGGTGCGGACTGAAGCTTTCTTT. Protein: CASSQVTGVRTEAFF. The rearrangement joins TRBV4-3 to TRBJ1-1; 8 bases line up with TRBD1. Unmatched junction bases numbered 6, after V lost 1 base and J lost 5 bases. CDR1 is LGHNA and CDR2 is YSLEER in the germline V gene. CDR3 length: 15 amino acids.